The clone carrying this T cell receptor beta chain has a single count. The antigen is undetermined. The sample is drawn from a study of response to subunit inactivated influenza vaccine. TCRdb reprocessed the RT-PCR reads via MiXCR and lists one record per CDR3 protein. The sample gives just over 300,000 distinct CDR3 sequences, 21% of which show up once; 9.5% to 13% is in the top ten. General study results and limits: Authors suggested few new T cells are recruited by each seasonal influenza vaccination.

This CDR3 comprises 13 residues. Between the trimmed V and J ends, which lost 0 bases and 7 bases, there was a span of 7 bases. CDR1 MNHEY and CDR2 SVGEGT come from the germline V gene. The sequence derives from a man aged 45 to 75 who received an inactivated influenza vaccine. This specimen consisted of PBMCs from blood, obtained about 20 months after vaccination. This chain joins TRBV6-2 or TRBV6-3 and TRBJ2-1; D is perhaps TRBD2 (5 bases). The CDR3: CASSYSRVNEQFF. For the CDR3, the DNA is TGTGCCAGCAGTTACTCGCGGGTTAATGAGCAGTTCTTC.